These 25 T cell receptor beta chains originate from one sample sequenced in a study of cytomegalovirus exposure and HLA in healthy donors. Primers included in the PCR were 60 Vbeta and 13 Jbeta primers. This table comes from immunoSEQ multiplex PCR, and its TCRdb copy is limited to in-frame clones, with some not included. The table shows 130,000 to 150,000 clones, with about 80% occurring only once. The sequencing sample was made of PBMCs. These receptors all stem from a male donor in good health and CMV-seropositive.

CDR3 loop: CASSKELGRGLRNIQYF. CDR3 bases: TGTGCCAGCAGCAAAGAGTTGGGGCGGGGCCTACGGAACATTCAGTACTTC. The V gene is TRBV21-1, the J gene TRBJ2-4; the listed D gene, TRBD2, was not tested against the DNA. TRBV21-1 constitutes a pseudogene. This CDR3 has 17 amino acids.

The V and J genes are TRBV29-1 and TRBJ1-1; TRBD1 is a possible D gene (6 bases). Germline V gene lookup returns CDR1 SQVTM and CDR2 ANQGSEA. Between the trimmed V and J ends, which lost 7 bases and 8 bases, there was a span of 20 bases. CDR3 length: 13 amino acids. This CDR3 is CSASLQGTSEAFF. CDR3 coding DNA: TGCAGCGCCTCGCTTCAGGGGACGTCGGAAGCTTTCTTT.

The rearrangement uses TRBV7-8 and TRBJ2-7; TRBD1 matches at 7 bases. CDR1 and CDR2 (germline): SGHVS, FQNEAQ. V shed 4 bases and J 0 bases; nucleotides not matched to a gene: 6. The CDR3 contains 15 residues. The CDR3 coding sequence is TGTGCCAGCAGCTCGATGGGACAGAGCTCCTACGAGCAGTACTTC. Translated: CASSSMGQSSYEQYF.

The chain has TRBV6-5 and TRBJ2-3; 13 nucleotides line up with TRBD2. The CDR3 length is 14 residues. Germline CDR1 MNHEY, CDR2 SVGAGI. V shed 7 bases, J shed 5 bases, and the junction held 3 bases outside the gene matches. The chain's CDR3 is CASTRTSGGDTQYF. In DNA, the CDR3 is TGTGCCAGCACTCGGACTAGCGGGGGAGATACGCAGTATTTT.

The rearrangement links TRBV4-3 to TRBJ2-2, with 14 bases that match TRBD2. V trimming: 1 base; J trimming: 7 bases; junction bases outside the gene matches: 5. Germline V gene data show CDR1 as LGHNA and CDR2 as YSLEER. The CDR3 totals 17 residues. Here the CDR3 DNA reads TGCGCCAGCAGCCAAGTCGGACTAGCGGGAGGTGTCGGGGAGCTGTTTTTT. It translates to CASSQVGLAGGVGELFF.

The chain carries TRBV5-1 and TRBJ1-1; 10 bases fit TRBD1. The CDR3 spans 17 residues. Germline CDR1 is SGHRS and CDR2 is YFSETQ. Trimming removed 4 bases from V and 3 bases from J; junction bases left unmatched: 12. The CDR3 spells CASSARAGTGEDTEAFF. The CDR3 bases are TGCGCCAGCAGCGCGAGGGCTGGGACAGGGGAGGACACTGAAGCTTTCTTT. The full variable domain, rest sourced from reference TRBV5-1 and TRBJ1-1, is KAGVTQTPRYLIKTRGQQVTLSCSPISGHRSVSWYQQTPGQGLQFLFEYFSETQRNKGNFPGRFSGRQFSNSRSEMNVSTLELGDSALYLCASSARAGTGEDTEAFFGQGTRLTVV.

The V call is TRBV7-9, the J call TRBJ2-1, with 9 bases aligning to TRBD2. Germline CDR1 SEHNR, CDR2 FQNEAQ (reference sequence). The length of the CDR3 is 16 residues. The V segment lost 5 bases and the J segment 7 bases; nucleotides outside the gene matches: 12. Here the CDR3 DNA reads TGTGCCAGCAGCCTCGGGACTAGCTATTCGTTTAATGAGCAGTTCTTC. Amino acids: CASSLGTSYSFNEQFF.

V gene TRBV4-2 combines with J gene TRBJ2-1; TRBD2 aligns across 13 bases. CDR1 and CDR2 from the germline V gene are LGHNA and YNFKEQ. The CDR3 is 17 residues long. V lost 2 bases to trimming and J lost 9 bases; unmatched junction nucleotides: 10. The chain's CDR3 is CASSQIGLAGAFTEQFF. In DNA, the CDR3 is TGTGCCAGCAGCCAAATTGGACTAGCGGGAGCCTTTACTGAGCAGTTCTTC.

This rearrangement joins TRBV11-2 to TRBJ1-6, with 9 nucleotides matching TRBD1. The CDR3 contains 14 residues. Per the germline V gene, CDR1 is SGHAT and CDR2 is FQNNGV. The V gene end was trimmed by 5 bases and the J gene end by 10 bases; junction bases not matched to a gene: 6. The CDR3 spells CASSDNRGPSPLHF. In DNA, the CDR3 is TGTGCCAGCAGCGACAACAGGGGGCCATCACCCCTCCACTTT.

The V call is TRBV27, the J call TRBJ2-7; D possibly corresponds to TRBD1 (6 bases). Germline CDR1 MNHEY, CDR2 SMNVEV (reference sequence). V dropped 4 bases and J dropped 4 bases, with 11 bases sitting between them. The CDR3 has 13 amino acids. In DNA, the CDR3 is TGTGCCAGCAGTTCGGACAGTCCTTACGAGCAGTACTTC. The encoded protein is CASSSDSPYEQYF.

J is TRBJ2-5 and V is TRBV7-6, with TRBD1 identical over 9 bases. The J segment lost 3 bases and the V segment lost 1 base, leaving 6 bases of the junction unmatched. Germline loops: CDR1 SGHVS, CDR2 FNYEAQ. CDR3 length: 16 amino acids. CDR3 protein: CASSLGGQGWEETQYF. DNA for the CDR3: TGTGCCAGCAGCTTAGGGGGACAGGGTTGGGAAGAGACCCAGTACTTC.

The sample holds one count of this clone. This chain uses TRBV5-1 with TRBJ1-2; weak D call: TRBD1 (5 bases). This CDR3 comprises 15 residues. V was trimmed by 4 bases and J by 5 bases, leaving 18 bases between them. From germline, CDR1 is SGHRS and CDR2 YFSETQ. The CDR3 sequence: CASSTSRDGGYGYTF. The CDR3 nucleotides read TGCGCCAGCAGCACTTCCCGGGACGGGGGGTATGGCTACACCTTC.

The chain is built from TRBV19 and TRBJ1-2, with 7 bases lining up with TRBD1. The CDR3 is 12 amino acids. Germline CDR1 and CDR2: LNHDA and SQIVND (reference sequence). V was clipped by 5 bases and J by 5 bases; unmatched bases: 2. CDR3 region: CASSGDSYGYTF. Written as DNA, the CDR3 is TGTGCCAGTAGTGGGGACAGTTATGGCTACACCTTC.

In DNA form, the CDR3 reads TGTGCTAGTGGTTTCAATCGGGATCCCCGGAGCAATCAGCCCCAGCATTTT. It specifies CASGFNRDPRSNQPQHF. This chain connects TRBV12-5 to TRBJ1-5; D unresolved. Germline V gives CDR1 LGHNT, CDR2 FRNRAP. V was pared by 3 bases and J by 1 base, with 16 bases between. CDR3 size: 17 residues.

This chain links TRBV4-3 with TRBJ2-7; 12 positions match TRBD2. The CDR3 loop spans 15 amino acids. Trimming cost V 5 bases and J 3 bases; bases outside gene matches: 5. CDR1 and CDR2 (germline): LGHNA, YSLEER. The CDR3 is CASSYGTSGLYEQYF. CDR3 nucleotides: TGCGCCAGCAGCTATGGGACTAGCGGGCTCTACGAGCAGTACTTC.

To note about this clone: Compared with germline, one end of the junction differs, possibly owing to a read error. The V call is TRBV7-9, the J call TRBJ2-5, with 8 positions matching TRBD2. CDR1 is SEHNR, CDR2 FQNEAQ, per germline (reference sequence). The CDR3 consists of 15 residues. Here the CDR3 DNA reads TGTTCCAGCAGCTTAGCCGGGGTAGCGGGATCGACCCAGTACTTC. Translating gives CSSSLAGVAGSTQYF.

The V call is TRBV12-5, the J call TRBJ2-7; TRBD1 might be the D (5 bases). The CDR3 extends over 16 amino acids. In germline, CDR1 is LGHNT, CDR2 FRNRAP. The germline V and J ends were trimmed by 4 bases and 2 bases, with 18 bases remaining between them. The CDR3 nucleotides read TGTGCTAGTGGTTCCCCTCAGGGTGGGGTTCCCTACGAGCAGTACTTC. Its translation: CASGSPQGGVPYEQYF.

The chain carries TRBV7-3 and TRBJ1-1; weak D call: TRBD1 (5 bases). The V gene lost 4 bases and the J gene lost 5 bases, with 11 bases spanning the gap. The V gene's germline CDR1 is SGHTA and CDR2 FQGTGA. The CDR3 length is 13 residues. The CDR3 sequence: CASSSVGGTEAFF. The CDR3 region has the DNA TGTGCCAGCAGCTCCGTGGGGGGGACTGAAGCTTTCTTT.

This chain uses TRBV29-1 with TRBJ2-5; a weak D match, TRBD1 (5 bases). Between the trimmed V and J ends, which lost 7 bases and 5 bases, there was a span of 17 bases. CDR3 length: 13 amino acids. Germline V lookup: CDR1 SQVTM, CDR2 ANQGSEA. For the CDR3, the DNA is TGCAGCGGCTTACAGGAGAATGAGGAGACCCAGTACTTC. Its translation is CSGLQENEETQYF. Together with reference TRBV29-1 and TRBJ2-5, the CDR3 gives the full variable domain: SAVISQKPSRDICQRGTSLTIQCQVDSQVTMMFWYRQQPGQSLTLIATANQGSEATYESGFVIDKFPISRPNLTFSTLTVSNMSPEDSSIYLCSGLQENEETQYFGPGTRLLVL.

This chain joins TRBV9 and TRBJ2-5, with 8 bases identical to TRBD1. The CDR3 sequence is 15 residues long. Germline CDR1 SGDLS, CDR2 YYNGEE. The V gene end was trimmed by 2 bases and the J gene end by 5 bases; junction bases not matched to a gene: 8. In nucleotides, the CDR3 is TGTGCCAGCAGCGTCGACGGGACAGGAGACGAGACCCAGTACTTC. The encoded protein is CASSVDGTGDETQYF. The full variable domain, in which reference TRBV9 and TRBJ2-5 provide the parts outside the CDR3, is DSGVTQTPKHLITATGQRVTLRCSPRSGDLSVYWYQQSLDQGLQFLIQYYNGEERAKGNILERFSAQQFPDLHSELNLSSLELGDSALYFCASSVDGTGDETQYFGPGTRLLVL.

The chain uses TRBV19 and TRBJ2-3; 12 positions agree with TRBD2. Trimming at V came to 4 bases and at J to 4 bases, leaving 6 bases not matched to a gene. This CDR3 has 16 residues. Germline CDR1 is LNHDA and CDR2 is SQIVND (reference sequence). CDR3 in amino acids: CASSSGLAGLADTQYF. The CDR3, as DNA: TGTGCCAGTAGTAGTGGACTAGCGGGGTTAGCAGATACGCAGTATTTT.

This chain connects TRBV6-6 to TRBJ2-5, with 11 bases lining up with TRBD2. Germline V gives CDR1 MNHNY, CDR2 SVGAGI (reference sequence). This CDR3 contains 13 residues. V trimming: 8 bases; J trimming: 5 bases; junction bases outside the gene matches: 4. This chain's CDR3 is CASAGTSGETQYF. The CDR3 DNA is TGTGCCAGCGCCGGGACTAGCGGTGAGACCCAGTACTTC.

This clone was observed a single time. V and J are TRBV6-4 and TRBJ2-6; TRBD1 aligns across 7 bases. The CDR3 consists of 14 residues. The V gene end was trimmed by 4 bases and the J gene end by 8 bases; junction bases not matched to a gene: 5. The germline V gene encodes CDR1 MRHNA and CDR2 SNTAGT. DNA of the CDR3: TGTGCCAGCAGTGGGCAGGGGGACCCCAACGTCCTGACTTTC. This encodes CASSGQGDPNVLTF.

The chain links TRBV5-1 to TRBJ1-5, with D tentatively TRBD1 (6 bases). Trimming pared 0 bases from V and 7 bases from J, leaving 11 bases between. CDR3 size: 14 residues. The germline CDR1 and CDR2 sequences are SGHRS and YFSETQ. In nucleotides, the CDR3 is TGCGCCAGCAGCTTGGGGGCAGGGGAACAGCCCCAGCATTTT. Its protein product is CASSLGAGEQPQHF.

The V and J genes are TRBV5-6 and TRBJ2-5; possible D gene TRBD1, 6 bases. Deletions cut 0 bases from V and 7 bases from J, with 13 bases between. CDR1 is SGHDT and CDR2 is YYEEEE in the germline V gene. CDR3 length: 14 residues. CDR3: CASSLEGDEGTQYF. The CDR3, as DNA: TGTGCCAGCAGCTTGGAGGGGGATGAAGGGACCCAGTACTTC.